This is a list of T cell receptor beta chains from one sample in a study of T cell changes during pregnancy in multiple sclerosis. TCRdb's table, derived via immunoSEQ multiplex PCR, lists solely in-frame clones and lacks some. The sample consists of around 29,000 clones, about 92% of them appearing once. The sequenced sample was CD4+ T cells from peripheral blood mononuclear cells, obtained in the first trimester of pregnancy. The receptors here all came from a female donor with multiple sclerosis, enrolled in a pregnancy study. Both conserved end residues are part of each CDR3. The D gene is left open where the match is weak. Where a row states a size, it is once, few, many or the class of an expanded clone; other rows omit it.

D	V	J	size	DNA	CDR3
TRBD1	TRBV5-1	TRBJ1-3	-	TGCGCCAGCAGCAAAGGACAGGGGACGAACACCATATATTTT	CASSKGQGTNTIYF
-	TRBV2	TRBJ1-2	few	TGTGCCAGCACTCCTGACAGCCATGGCTACACCTTC	CASTPDSHGYTF
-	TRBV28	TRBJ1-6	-	TGTGCCAGCAGACTCCTACAGGGTTCCTATAATTCACCCCTCCACTTT	CASRLLQGSYNSPLHF
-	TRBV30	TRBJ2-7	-	TGTGCCTGGAGTCCACCCCCCGCCGGCTACGAGCAGTACTTC	CAWSPPPAGYEQYF
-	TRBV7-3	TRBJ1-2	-	TGTGCCAGCAGCTTAACAAACGGGAGGGGCTACACCTTC	CASSLTNGRGYTF
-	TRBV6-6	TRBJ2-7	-	TGTGCCAGCAGCCTTGGGCACTCCTACGAGCAGTACTTC	CASSLGHSYEQYF
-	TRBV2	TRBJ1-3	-	TGTGCCAGCAGTGAGGGCAGGGTAAACACCATATATTTT	CASSEGRVNTIYF
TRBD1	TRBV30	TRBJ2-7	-	TGTGCCTGGGTGGGACAGAGCTACGAGCAGTACTTC	CAWVGQSYEQYF
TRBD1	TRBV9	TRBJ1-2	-	TGTGCCAGCAGCGCCGGGACAGGCCTAAACTATGGCTACACCTTC	CASSAGTGLNYGYTF
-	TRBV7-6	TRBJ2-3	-	TGTGCCAGCAGCTTAATAGCAGATACGCAGTATTTT	CASSLIADTQYF
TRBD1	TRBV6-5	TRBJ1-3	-	TGTGCCAGCAACGGCAGGGGGTCTGGAAACACCATATATTTT	CASNGRGSGNTIYF
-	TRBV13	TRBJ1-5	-	TGTGCCAGCAGCCAGGGGTTAGGTCAGCCCCAGCATTTT	CASSQGLGQPQHF
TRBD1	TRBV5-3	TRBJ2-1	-	TGTGCCAGAAGCTACCACAGGGGAAATGAGCAGTTCTTC	CARSYHRGNEQFF
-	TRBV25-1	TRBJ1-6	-	TGTGCCAGCAGTCAGTACATACATAATTCACCCCTCCACTTT	CASSQYIHNSPLHF
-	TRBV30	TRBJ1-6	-	TGTGCCTTGGCGTGGGACTTCAACTTCCCCCTCCACTTT	CALAWDFNFPLHF
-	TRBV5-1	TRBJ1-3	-	TGCGCCAGCAGCTTGACTACGGGACTCTCTGGAAACACCATATATTTT	CASSLTTGLSGNTIYF
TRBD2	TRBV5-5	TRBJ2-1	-	TGTGCCAGCAGCCACCTAGCGGGGGGGCCCCGTTACAATGAGCAGTTCTTC	CASSHLAGGPRYNEQFF
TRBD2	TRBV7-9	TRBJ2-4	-	TGTGCCAGCAGCCCATTAGCGGGGGGTCGAGGAGCCAAAAACATTCAGTACTTC	CASSPLAGGRGAKNIQYF
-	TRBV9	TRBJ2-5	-	TGTGCCAGCAGCTCCCGGGGGTTCCAAGAGACCCAGTACTTC	CASSSRGFQETQYF
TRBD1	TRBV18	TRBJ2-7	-	TGTGCCAGCTCACCAACTGGGACAGGGCACGAGCAGTACTTC	CASSPTGTGHEQYF
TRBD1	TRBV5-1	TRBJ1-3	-	TGCGCCAGCAGCTTACAGGGGAGCACTGGAAACACCATATATTTT	CASSLQGSTGNTIYF
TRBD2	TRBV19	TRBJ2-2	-	TGTGCCAGTAGCCCGTGGGGGGGGTCTGGCGGGGAGCTGTTTTTT	CASSPWGGSGGELFF
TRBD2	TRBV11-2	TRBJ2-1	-	TGTGCCAGCAGCTTCTGGCGGGGGGGCCTGGATGAGCAGTTCTTC	CASSFWRGGLDEQFF
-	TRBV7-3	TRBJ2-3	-	TGTGCCAGCAGCCCCTATAATCGGGGTTCAGATACGCAGTATTTT	CASSPYNRGSDTQYF
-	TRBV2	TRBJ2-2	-	TGTGCCAGCAAGGAAGGTCGGGGAACCGGGGAGCTGTTTTTT	CASKEGRGTGELFF
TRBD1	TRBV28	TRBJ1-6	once	TGTGCCAGCAGCAAGAATCCCGGGACAGGGTTTAATTCACCCCTCCACTTT	CASSKNPGTGFNSPLHF
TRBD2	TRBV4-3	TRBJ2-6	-	TGCGCCAGCAGCCAAGTTGGGGAGGGTTATGGGGCCAACGTCCTGACTTTC	CASSQVGEGYGANVLTF
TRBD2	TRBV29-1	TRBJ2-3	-	TGCAGCGTTGCCGGACTAGCGGCTAGCACAGATACGCAGTATTTT	CSVAGLAASTDTQYF
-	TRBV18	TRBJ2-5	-	TGTGCCAGCTCATCAGGCAGCCCAGCGGTACAAGAGACCCAGTACTTC	CASSSGSPAVQETQYF
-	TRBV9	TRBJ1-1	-	TGTGCCAGCAGCGTAGACAGGACGAACACTGAAGCTTTCTTT	CASSVDRTNTEAFF
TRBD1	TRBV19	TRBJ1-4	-	TGTGCCAGTAGTCCCCAACCTCCTGACAGGGGGCGTTATGAAAAACTGTTTTTT	CASSPQPPDRGRYEKLFF
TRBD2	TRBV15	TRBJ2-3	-	TGTGCCACCAGCACAGGAGCGGGGGGGCATTCAGATACGCAGTATTTT	CATSTGAGGHSDTQYF
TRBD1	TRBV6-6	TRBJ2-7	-	TGTGCCAGCAGTTACGGGGACAGGAATCACGAGCAGTACTTC	CASSYGDRNHEQYF
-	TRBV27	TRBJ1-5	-	TGTGCCAGCAGTGCGGCCCGCAATCAGCCCCAGCATTTT	CASSAARNQPQHF
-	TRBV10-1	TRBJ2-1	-	TGCGCCAGCAGTGCCGGTCGCAATGAGCAGTTCTTC	CASSAGRNEQFF
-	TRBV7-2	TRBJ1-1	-	TGTGCCAGCAGCTTAGAAGGGAGATTGGCTGAAGCTTTCTTT	CASSLEGRLAEAFF
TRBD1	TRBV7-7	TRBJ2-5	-	TGTGCTAGCAGCCTACTAGGGACAGGCCAAGAGACCCAGTACTTC	CASSLLGTGQETQYF
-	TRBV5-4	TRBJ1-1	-	TGTGCCAGCAGCTCTGGGGGCTGGAACACTGAAGCTTTCTTT	CASSSGGWNTEAFF
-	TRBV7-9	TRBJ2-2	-	TGTGCCAGCAGCTTCCGACAGGAGAACACCGGGGAGCTGTTTTTT	CASSFRQENTGELFF
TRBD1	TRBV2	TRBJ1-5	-	TGTGCCAGCAGGCACGGGACAGGGATAGGCCAGCCCCAGCATTTT	CASRHGTGIGQPQHF